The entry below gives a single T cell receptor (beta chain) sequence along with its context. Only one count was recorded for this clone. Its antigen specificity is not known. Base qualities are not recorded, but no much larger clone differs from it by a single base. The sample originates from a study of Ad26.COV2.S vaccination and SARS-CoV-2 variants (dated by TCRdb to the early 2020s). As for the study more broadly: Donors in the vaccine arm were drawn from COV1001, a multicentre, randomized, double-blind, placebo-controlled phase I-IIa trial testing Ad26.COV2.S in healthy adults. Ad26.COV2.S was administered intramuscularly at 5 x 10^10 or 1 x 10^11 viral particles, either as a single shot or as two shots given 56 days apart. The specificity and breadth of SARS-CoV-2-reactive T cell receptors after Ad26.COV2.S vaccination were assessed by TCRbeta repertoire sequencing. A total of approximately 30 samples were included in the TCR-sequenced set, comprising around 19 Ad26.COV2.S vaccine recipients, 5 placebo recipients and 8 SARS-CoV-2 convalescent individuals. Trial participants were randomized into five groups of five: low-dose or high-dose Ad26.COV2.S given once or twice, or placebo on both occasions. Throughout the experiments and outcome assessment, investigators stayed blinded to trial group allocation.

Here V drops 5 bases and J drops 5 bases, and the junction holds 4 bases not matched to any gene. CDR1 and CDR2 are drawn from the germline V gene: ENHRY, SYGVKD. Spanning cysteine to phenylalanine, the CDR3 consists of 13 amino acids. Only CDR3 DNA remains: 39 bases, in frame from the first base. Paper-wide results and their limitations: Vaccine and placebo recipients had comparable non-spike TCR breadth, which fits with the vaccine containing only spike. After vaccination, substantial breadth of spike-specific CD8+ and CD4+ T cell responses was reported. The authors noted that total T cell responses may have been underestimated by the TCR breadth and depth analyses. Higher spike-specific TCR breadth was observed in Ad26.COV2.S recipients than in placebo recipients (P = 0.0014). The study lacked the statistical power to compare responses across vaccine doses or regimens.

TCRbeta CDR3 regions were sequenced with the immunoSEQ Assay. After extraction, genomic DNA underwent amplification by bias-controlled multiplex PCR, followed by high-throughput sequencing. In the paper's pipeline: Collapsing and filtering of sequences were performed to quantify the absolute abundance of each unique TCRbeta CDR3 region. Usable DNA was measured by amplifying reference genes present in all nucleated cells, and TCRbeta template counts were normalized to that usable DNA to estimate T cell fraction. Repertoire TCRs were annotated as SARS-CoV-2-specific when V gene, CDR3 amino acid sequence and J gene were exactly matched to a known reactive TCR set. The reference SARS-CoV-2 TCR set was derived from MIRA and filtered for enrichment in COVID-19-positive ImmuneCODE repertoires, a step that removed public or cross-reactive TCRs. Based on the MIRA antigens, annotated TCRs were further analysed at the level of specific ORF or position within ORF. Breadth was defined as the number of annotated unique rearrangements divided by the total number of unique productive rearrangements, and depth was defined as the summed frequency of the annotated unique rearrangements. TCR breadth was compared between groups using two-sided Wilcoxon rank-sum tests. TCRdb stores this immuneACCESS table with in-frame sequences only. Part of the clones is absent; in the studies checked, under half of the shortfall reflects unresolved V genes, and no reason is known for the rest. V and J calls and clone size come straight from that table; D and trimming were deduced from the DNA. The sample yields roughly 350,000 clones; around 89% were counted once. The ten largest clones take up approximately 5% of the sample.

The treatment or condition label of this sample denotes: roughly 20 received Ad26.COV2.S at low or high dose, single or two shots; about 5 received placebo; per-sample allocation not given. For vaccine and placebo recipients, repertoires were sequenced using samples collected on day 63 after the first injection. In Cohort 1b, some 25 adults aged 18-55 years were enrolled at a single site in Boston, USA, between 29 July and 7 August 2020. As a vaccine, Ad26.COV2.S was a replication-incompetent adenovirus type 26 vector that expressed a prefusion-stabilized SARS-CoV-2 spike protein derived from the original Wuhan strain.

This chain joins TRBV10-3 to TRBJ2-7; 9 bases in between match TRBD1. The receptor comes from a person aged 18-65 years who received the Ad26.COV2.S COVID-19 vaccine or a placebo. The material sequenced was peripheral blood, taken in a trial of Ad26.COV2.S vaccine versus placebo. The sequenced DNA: TGTGCCATCAGTCGGGGACAGGGCAACGAGCAGTACTTC. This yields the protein CAISRGQGNEQYF.